These T cell receptor beta chains were read from a single sample in a study of chemoradiotherapy in HPV16-positive cancers. The repertoire was sequenced with immunoSEQ multiplex PCR; TCRdb's copy has only in-frame clones and lacks some. Of about 5,300 clones detected, about 88% appear once; the ten largest clones hold roughly 2.5%. This sample comprised tumor tissue, obtained from a patient who underwent chemoradiotherapy. Receptor source: a human donor with HPV-associated anogenital cancer. The CDR3 runs from the conserved cysteine through the conserved F or W. Fields, in order: J gene, clone size, D gene, V gene, CDR3 protein, CDR3 DNA. A D gene is named only where the DNA matches it firmly. A row's size may be missing; if present it is once, few, many or a size class.

TRBJ2-5 - TRBD2 TRBV10-3 CAISPAGGQETQYF TGTGCCATCAGCCCAGCGGGAGGTCAAGAGACCCAGTACTTC
TRBJ1-6 - TRBD1 TRBV11-3 CASSTSGGTNSPLHF TGTGCCAGCAGCACCTCAGGGGGTACTAATTCACCCCTCCACTTT
TRBJ2-5 - TRBD2 TRBV5-6 CASSVGAGGPLRETQYF TGTGCCAGCAGCGTTGGGGCGGGAGGGCCCCTTAGAGAGACCCAGTACTTC
TRBJ1-5 - - TRBV6-5 CASSGGQHQPQHF TGTGCCAGCAGTGGGGGACAACACCAGCCCCAGCATTTT
TRBJ1-3 - - TRBV21-1 CASREVLQHARNTIYF TGTGCCAGCAGAGAGGTACTACAACACGCACGAAACACCATATATTTT
TRBJ1-5 few - TRBV5-5 CASSLGPGQPQHF TGTGCCAGCAGCTTGGGGCCTGGTCAGCCCCAGCATTTT
TRBJ1-2 - - TRBV28 CASSPRGQEYGYTF TGTGCCAGCAGCCCCCGGGGGCAGGAGTATGGCTACACCTTC
TRBJ2-1 - - TRBV25-1 CASSSPGLYDNEQFF TGTGCCAGTTCCTCCCCGGGACTCTATGACAATGAGCAGTTCTTC
TRBJ2-7 - TRBD2 TRBV10-3 CAAKSGRASLPYEQYF TGTGCCGCCAAAAGCGGGAGGGCCTCCCTACCCTACGAGCAGTACTTC
TRBJ2-7 - - TRBV4-1 CASSQTGPPYEQYF TGCGCCAGCAGCCAAACCGGGCCCCCCTACGAGCAGTACTTC
TRBJ2-5 few - TRBV5-1 CASSLGDLHSETQYF TGCGCCAGCAGCTTGGGGGACTTACATAGCGAGACCCAGTACTTC
TRBJ2-7 - - TRBV25-1 CASSDLTGTPEQYF TGTGCCAGCAGTGATCTAACCGGGACTCCCGAGCAGTACTTC
TRBJ1-1 - TRBD1 TRBV7-9 CASSPQGANTEAFF TGTGCCAGCAGCCCCCAGGGGGCTAACACTGAAGCTTTCTTT
TRBJ1-4 - - TRBV28 CASSLQGIGHEKLFF TGTGCCAGCAGTCTACAGGGTATAGGTCACGAAAAACTGTTTTTT
TRBJ1-2 - - TRBV18 CASSPPGGEIGGYTF TGTGCCAGCTCACCACCGGGGGGAGAGATAGGTGGCTACACCTTC
TRBJ1-1 - - TRBV5-6 CASSPPPAEAFF TGTGCCAGCAGCCCCCCCCCGGCTGAAGCTTTCTTT
TRBJ1-2 - - TRBV5-6 CASSLGPTGYTF TGTGCCAGCAGCTTGGGGCCCACAGGCTACACCTTC
TRBJ2-7 - TRBD2 TRBV7-2 CASSLVSGGYEQYF TGTGCCAGCAGCTTAGTTAGCGGGGGGTACGAGCAGTACTTC
TRBJ2-2 - TRBD2 TRBV7-2 CASSFLAGAMTGELFF TGTGCCAGCAGCTTCCTAGCGGGAGCCATGACCGGGGAGCTGTTTTTT
TRBJ1-1 few - TRBV27 CASSLYGLGPEAFF TGTGCCAGCAGTTTATATGGTCTGGGCCCTGAAGCTTTCTTT
TRBJ2-2 - TRBD1 TRBV5-4 CASSRRQGANLGELFF TGTGCCAGCAGCAGAAGACAGGGGGCAAACCTGGGGGAGCTGTTTTTT
TRBJ1-5 few - TRBV29-1 CSVGGAYEPQHF TGCAGCGTTGGGGGTGCTTACGAGCCCCAGCATTTT
TRBJ2-7 - - TRBV29-1 CSSYYEQYF TGCAGCTCCTACTACGAGCAGTACTTC
TRBJ2-7 - - TRBV23-1 CASSQPPDGKSSYEQYF TGCGCCAGCAGTCAACCCCCGGACGGGAAGAGCTCCTACGAGCAGTACTTC
TRBJ1-5 - - TRBV7-9 CASSLSTGTHSNQPQHF TGTGCCAGCAGCTTAAGTACGGGGACCCATAGCAATCAGCCCCAGCATTTT
TRBJ1-1 - - TRBV30 CAWERNTEAFF TGTGCCTGGGAGAGGAACACTGAAGCTTTCTTT
TRBJ2-1 - TRBD2 TRBV11-3 CASSLAGAGGYNEQFF TGTGCCAGCAGCTTAGCCGGGGCGGGGGGGTACAATGAGCAGTTCTTC
TRBJ2-4 - - TRBV4-2 CASSQEARLAKNIQYF TGTGCCAGCAGCCAAGAGGCCAGGCTAGCCAAAAACATTCAGTACTTC
TRBJ2-2 - - TRBV7-9 CASSERSVVTGELFF TGTGCCAGCAGCGAGCGTTCTGTCGTCACCGGGGAGCTGTTTTTT
TRBJ1-1 - - TRBV20-1 CSANRNTEAFF TGCAGTGCTAATCGCAACACTGAAGCTTTCTTT
TRBJ2-7 - - TRBV27 CASSLSWQSHYEQYF TGTGCCAGCAGTTTATCGTGGCAGAGCCACTACGAGCAGTACTTC
TRBJ2-5 - TRBD1 TRBV4-3 CASSQSLDRVETQYF TGCGCCAGCAGCCAATCCCTGGACAGGGTCGAGACCCAGTACTTC
TRBJ1-1 once - TRBV4-2 CASSQGGNTEAFF TGTGCCAGCAGCCAAGGGGGGAACACTGAAGCTTTCTTT
TRBJ2-7 - - TRBV6-1 CASRTTYEQYF TGTGCCAGCAGGACCACCTACGAGCAGTACTTC
TRBJ2-5 few - TRBV19 CASSMTRGETQYF TGTGCCAGTAGTATGACAAGGGGGGAGACCCAGTACTTC
TRBJ2-3 few TRBD2 TRBV5-4 CASSRGLAGGSTDTQYF TGTGCCAGCAGCCGCGGGCTAGCGGGGGGTAGCACAGATACGCAGTATTTT
TRBJ1-4 - - TRBV7-2 CASSLSVAGGNEKLFF TGTGCCAGCAGCTTAAGCGTGGCAGGCGGAAATGAAAAACTGTTTTTT
TRBJ2-7 - - TRBV19 CASSIDREYEQYF TGTGCCAGTAGTATAGACAGGGAGTACGAGCAGTACTTC
TRBJ2-7 - - TRBV7-2 CASSPWWGEGGHEQYF TGTGCCAGCAGCCCCTGGTGGGGGGAAGGCGGGCACGAGCAGTACTTC
TRBJ2-3 - - TRBV7-3 CASSSSLGDTQYF TGTGCCAGCAGCTCCTCTCTGGGTGATACGCAGTATTTT
TRBJ2-3 once - TRBV11-2 CASSWASTDTQYF TGTGCCAGCAGCTGGGCCAGCACAGATACGCAGTATTTT
TRBJ2-1 - - TRBV7-2 CASSYGYSYNEQFF TGTGCCAGCAGCTACGGGTACTCCTACAATGAGCAGTTCTTC